The clone carrying this T cell receptor beta chain showed up many times. The antigen is undetermined. Unique molecular identifiers were attached to individual cDNA molecules. TCRdb used MiXCR to reprocess the 5' RACE reads, holding one entry per CDR3 protein. The data hold 50,000 or so distinct CDR3 sequences, with 5.6% observed a single time. Trimming pared 5 bases from V and 3 bases from J, leaving 11 bases between. In germline, CDR1 is SGHRS, CDR2 YFSETQ. The CDR3 has 13 residues. This sample was included in a study of early T cells in non-severe SARS-CoV-2 infection. General observations from the study: The VDJdb matching leaned toward anti-spike CD8 responses and overlooked private and CD4 specificities.

This TCR was sampled from an adult who was a healthcare worker with PCR-confirmed SARS-CoV-2 infection or an uninfected control (not recorded which). V and J are TRBV5-1 and TRBJ1-1; D call uncertain. The sequencing sample was made of whole blood. The CDR3 DNA sequence: TGCGCCAGCAGTCAGGACTGGGACACTGAAGCTTTCTTT. Translation gives CASSQDWDTEAFF. Looking up the rest from reference TRBV5-1 and TRBJ1-1 gives the full variable domain: KAGVTQTPRYLIKTRGQQVTLSCSPISGHRSVSWYQQTPGQGLQFLFEYFSETQRNKGNFPGRFSGRQFSNSRSEMNVSTLELGDSALYLCASSQDWDTEAFFGQGTRLTVV.